One TCR beta chain is described in this entry. This receptor's antigen is unknown. Qualities for individual bases were not recorded, and no much larger clone is one base off. This specimen belongs to a study of cytomegalovirus exposure and HLA in healthy donors listed by TCRdb under 2017. A note on the overall study: An earlier analysis of 587 of the donors reported around 280 Gb of sequence data and around 120 million unique TCR beta sequences obtained from roughly 170 million T cells. Roughly 320 gigabases of sequencing data and 75 million to 85 million unique TCR sequences made up an early release that covered approximately 700 HLA-typed donors. Of the 300 to 500 genotyped donors, 80% to 90% were placed in the genetic ancestry cluster associated with self-reported Caucasian donors. The study aimed to test whether cataloging public T cell receptors could reveal signatures of past pathogen exposure. The T cell repertoires of several hundred subjects were profiled by immunosequencing and related to cytomegalovirus serostatus. In addition to the first cohort of roughly 670 subjects, a separate validation cohort of approximately 120 different subjects was used. The study combined high-throughput TCR immunosequencing, statistical association of individual TCRs with disease status, and machine learning to predict cytomegalovirus infection status. In a later analysis, previously published TCR beta repertoires from fewer than 750 donors were re-analyzed and high-resolution HLA genotyping was added so that TCR occurrence patterns could be studied. In the later analysis, no new phenotypic data were used to find candidate immune exposures; instead, reliance was placed on TCR beta sequences and their occurrence across donors. An earlier analysis of fewer than 750 of the donors used high-throughput TCR beta sequencing to judge whether each TCR beta V gene segment behaved as functional or pseudogenic. Alongside the repertoire data, information on donor age, sex, ethnicity and CMV serostatus was compiled. In a later genetic analysis, genome-wide SNP genotypes for about three fifths of the roughly 670 donors were used, and that subset was treated as a discovery cohort. Every repertoire in the discovery cohort had been generated on one and the same sequencing platform. HLA typing covered class I and class II loci at four-digit resolution. Typing coverage varied by locus: about 620-630 donors for A, B, C, DRB1 and DQB1; approximately 520 for DQA1; about 600 for DPA1; 450 to 480 for DPB1. Because of strong linkage in the cohort, a handful of DR-DQ haplotypes were treated as single units for association and clustering. Among approximately 370 genotyped donors of the cohort, an average of about 240,000 unique TCR beta nucleotide sequences was sequenced per donor, of which about 18% were non-productive.

In the germline V gene, CDR1 corresponds to SGHRS and CDR2 to YFSETQ. The CDR3 sequence holds 15 residues, the cysteine and phenylalanine included. Only CDR3 DNA remains: 45 bases, in frame from the first base. Germline trimming: 4 bases from V, 5 bases from J; junction bases outside gene matches: 3. Broader findings and caveats from the paper: Because counts were too low, seventeen rarely observed V segments, including chromosome 9 orphons, were left out of the earlier analysis of 587 of the donors. Only TCR beta chains were sequenced in this cohort, and the absence of alpha or paired-chain data limited detectable features. Linkage disequilibrium might explain the correlated functional status among segregating V segments, but an unknown experimental factor could not be ruled out. According to the authors, the approach could potentially be generalized to other disease states and immunological phenotypes. In a later analysis, HLA-associated TCR beta chains showed more clonal expansion and lower generation probabilities than non-associated chains that were equally common. Most TCR sequences were seen in very few donors, while some public TCRs were found in many individuals. Presence/absence analyses assumed roughly uniform sequencing depth across donors, an assumption that may not hold. At a false discovery rate of 0.05, a later analysis linked about 16,000 TCR beta sequences to specific HLA alleles. HLA typing was unavailable for some donors at each locus, so association tests used only the typed subset. A cluster of highly shared sequence variants was judged likely to be a technical artifact of the sequencing pipeline. In vitro tests confirmed that a few of the cytomegalovirus-associated TCR beta chains recognize cytomegalovirus antigens. A later genetic analysis associated a missense DCLRE1C variant with V-gene and J-gene trimming of TCR beta chains, and an independent cohort replicated the association. Broadly in line with IMGT annotations, most TCR beta V segments showed up in productive rearrangements about 90% or about 30% of the time in an earlier analysis of 450 to 750 of the donors. For the cohort, immune exposure information was limited to CMV serostatus. A later genetic analysis reported fewer N-insertions in productive TCRs among donors in an Asian-associated ancestry cluster than the roughly 650-donor mean. A further reported finding was that TCR beta sequences accurately predicted the HLA-A and HLA-B alleles for most subjects in the first cohort. Several of the top co-occurrence clusters appeared to be linked to parvovirus B19, influenza, CMV and Epstein-Barr virus, according to a later analysis. When HLA alleles, especially DR and DQ, strongly co-occurred, attributing TCR associations to individual alleles was difficult. Most CMV-associated TCR beta chains appeared to be HLA-restricted in a later analysis, and the HLA associations seemed to be driven largely by CMV exposure. According to a later analysis, TCR association rates differed among HLA loci, with DRB1 alleles showing the most associated TCRs and HLA-C alleles showing the fewest. Some IMGT-functional V segments, including TRBV6-2 and TRBV6-3, could not be distinguished by the 87-base-pair reads and were therefore excluded. Cytomegalovirus status was reported to be diagnosed by the classifier with high specificity and sensitivity in both the original and validation cohorts. A total of 164 TCR beta chains were listed by the study as associated with cytomegalovirus.

The cohort comprised approximately 700 healthy bone marrow donors. All cohort members were sampled while nominally healthy, although unrecorded immune exposures were likely present. The donor tested CMV seronegative, placing the donor among the approximately 400 seronegative members of the cohort. Each donor provided a peripheral blood sample, and peripheral blood mononuclear cells were used for TCR beta sequencing. Genomic DNA was extracted from the blood cell samples with the Qiagen DNeasy Blood Extraction Kit. Receptor libraries were prepared by the immunoSEQ multiplex PCR assay. For the multiplex PCR, a mixture combining 60 forward primers for TCR Vbeta segments and 13 reverse primers for TCR Jbeta segments was used. A multiplex PCR assay on genomic DNA amplified the CDR3 region of rearranged TCR beta genes. The Illumina HiSeq System was used to sequence the amplified TCR beta libraries as 87-base-pair reads. Concerning the study's data processing: A later analysis tallied roughly 80 million unique TCR beta chains across the 610 or so repertoires, and about 10 million of those chains were shared by two or more donors. Raw reads were error-corrected and collapsed into unique sequences by a nearest-neighbor algorithm in which closely related sequences were merged to remove PCR and sequencing errors. CDR3 sequences were aligned to IMGT reference sequences to assign V, D and J gene segments. For a sequence to be retained, at least a six-nucleotide match to both a V gene segment and a J gene segment was required. Rearrangements were called productive when the CDR3 lacked stop codons and stayed in frame with V and J; all others were non-productive. CDR3 was defined according to IMGT convention as the region running from the second conserved V-encoded cysteine to the conserved J-encoded phenylalanine. The earlier analysis of 587 of the donors excluded sequences that lacked an unambiguous match to a single V gene segment. In an earlier analysis of approximately 590 of the donors, a V segment was called functional when productive rearrangements were above 56.7%, and segregating when the standard deviation between donors exceeded 5%. A statistical classification framework was built to diagnose cytomegalovirus status from the catalog of TCR beta chain sequences. V and J gene assignment, in a later analysis, came from comparing TCR nucleotide sequences with IMGT/GENE-DB human TR gene sequences. Using the TCRdist pipeline, a later analysis assigned CDR3 sequences along with most-parsimonious VDJ recombination scenarios. In a later analysis, every TCR beta chain was defined by the combination of its CDR3 amino acid sequence and its V-gene family, and reads without a unique V-gene family were dropped. A later analysis removed 550 to 650 highly shared, low-generation-probability nucleotide sequences to deal with suspected cross-contamination and a sequencing artifact. A later analysis calculated a clonal expansion index for each public chain from normalized within-repertoire ranks of inferred template counts. A later analysis computed generation probabilities with a VDJ recombination model fitted to out-of-frame rearrangements, and checked the results against IGoR. A later analysis scored TCR-TCR, TCR-HLA and TCR-CMV co-occurrence with hypergeometric tests, applying a repertoire-size bias correction to TCR pairs. False discovery rates were estimated in a later analysis by permuting HLA or CMV assignments 20 times. In a later analysis, co-occurring TCRs were grouped with DBSCAN, and TCRdist sequence similarity was added when clustering was performed within HLA-allele-positive subsets. Co-occurrence clustering excluded repertoires with fewer than 30,000 or more than 120,000 public chains, plus five with anomalous nucleotide sharing. TCRdb provides this immuneACCESS table in a form limited to in-frame rearrangements. Some clones are lacking; in checked studies, under half of them reflect an unresolved V gene, and why the rest are absent is not known. V and J calls plus clone size are reproduced from that table; the DNA served to infer D and trimming. For this sample there are under 200,000 clones; over 60% appear just once. The biggest ten clones account for 0.6% to 0.95% of the sample.

Sample: PBMCs. This sequence uses TRBV5-1 and TRBJ2-2, and TRBD1 matches 12 of the central bases. The TCR was taken from a female donor in good health and CMV-seronegative. The CDR3 reads CASSLGQGATGELFF. The nucleotides are TGCGCCAGCAGCCTGGGACAGGGGGCTACCGGGGAGCTGTTTTTT.